These 15 T cell receptor beta chains share one sample of origin, sequenced in a study of blood T cell repertoires in COVID-19. The method was immunoSEQ multiplex PCR; TCRdb's version includes in-frame clones alone and lacks a portion of them. The data show a few hundred thousand clones, 88% seen once. Material: PBMCs or T cells enriched from blood (not recorded which). These receptors all come from a woman in her thirties or forties with acute COVID-19.

This chain connects TRBV7-9 to TRBJ2-1; 9 positions agree with TRBD1. The trim removed 2 bases at V and 6 bases at J, leaving 5 bases unmatched. The V gene's germline CDR1 is SEHNR and CDR2 FQNEAQ (reference sequence). The CDR3 is 15 amino acids. CDR3 region: CASSLTGTGTNEQFF. The CDR3 DNA reads as TGTGCCAGCAGCTTAACCGGGACAGGGACCAATGAGCAGTTCTTC.

The chain is built from TRBV28 and TRBJ2-1; the match to TRBD2 covers 10 bases. Trimming at V came to 6 bases and at J to 6 bases, leaving 8 bases not matched to a gene. CDR1 is MDHEN, CDR2 SYDVKM, per germline. CDR3 size: 15 residues. This CDR3 reads CASSLAGVSFNEQFF. The CDR3 bases are TGTGCCAGCAGCCTAGCGGGAGTTTCATTCAATGAGCAGTTCTTC.

This chain uses TRBV7-9 with TRBJ2-3; possible D gene TRBD1, 5 bases. This CDR3 is built from 13 residues. Between the trimmed V and J ends, which lost 8 bases and 4 bases, there was a span of 13 bases. Germline V gives CDR1 SEHNR, CDR2 FQNEAQ (reference sequence). The CDR3 protein is CASPGQTADTQYF. The CDR3 DNA sequence: TGTGCCAGCCCTGGACAAACTGCAGATACGCAGTATTTT.

The genes are TRBV11-2 and TRBJ1-1; D remains unclear. Germline CDR1 reads SGHAT; CDR2 reads FQNNGV. Trimming removed 4 bases at V and 2 bases at J, with 14 bases between. This CDR3 region has 15 residues. In nucleotides, the CDR3 is TGTGCCAGCAGCTCTTTCGGGGAGGGAAACACTGAAGCTTTCTTT. The encoded protein is CASSSFGEGNTEAFF.

The gene calls are TRBV19 and TRBJ2-2; 13 bases agree with TRBD2. With 9 bases clipped from V and 5 bases from J, the junction kept 12 bases outside the gene matches. Germline CDR1 and CDR2: LNHDA and SQIVND (reference sequence). This CDR3 contains 17 residues. The CDR3 loop is CASRWTSGSTGTGELFF. The CDR3 DNA is TGTGCCAGCCGTTGGACTAGCGGGAGTACGGGAACCGGGGAGCTGTTTTTT.

This CDR3 is CASTFESNQPQHF. In nucleotides, the CDR3 is TGTGCCAGCACCTTTGAGAGCAATCAGCCCCAGCATTTT. The chain couples TRBV2 to TRBJ1-5; D ambiguous. Trimming left V 7 bases short and J 1 base short, with 8 bases between. The CDR3 covers 13 residues. From germline, CDR1 is SNHLY and CDR2 FYNNEI.

The chain employs TRBV11-3 and TRBJ1-1; D ambiguous. Trimming removed 1 base at V and 2 bases at J, with 17 bases between. From germline, CDR1 is SGHNT and CDR2 YENEEA. This CDR3 spans 17 amino acids. CDR3 sequence (DNA): TGTGCCAGCAGCTTAGTTGATCCGGAGTACCCAAACACTGAAGCTTTCTTT. Protein sequence: CASSLVDPEYPNTEAFF.

The chain uses TRBV24-1 and TRBJ2-1; 16 bases are a match to TRBD2. Trimming cost V 4 bases and J 2 bases; bases outside gene matches: 4. Germline assignment: CDR1 KGHDR and CDR2 SFDVKD. The CDR3 consists of 18 residues. The CDR3 DNA follows: TGTGCCACCAGTGAAGGGACTAGCGGGAGGGCAGCCTACAATGAGCAGTTCTTC. It codes for CATSEGTSGRAAYNEQFF.

The chain joins TRBV7-9 to TRBJ1-5; TRBD1 aligns across 7 bases. Germline CDR1 reads SEHNR; CDR2 reads FQNEAQ (reference sequence). V gave up 1 base and J gave up 5 bases; unmatched junction bases: 5. CDR3 length: 15 amino acids. The CDR3 reads CASSLGTGADQPQHF. The CDR3 coding sequence is TGTGCCAGCAGCTTAGGGACAGGTGCGGATCAGCCCCAGCATTTT.

This chain connects TRBV9 to TRBJ1-1; D is uncertain. Germline-derived CDR1 and CDR2 are SGDLS and YYNGEE. The ends were cut back, 3 bases at V and 7 bases at J, with 10 bases in the middle. CDR3 length: 12 amino acids. The CDR3 protein is CASSAPLGEAFF. The CDR3 DNA reads TGTGCCAGCAGCGCCCCCCTAGGTGAAGCTTTCTTT.

This chain links TRBV6-5 with TRBJ1-2, with TRBD1 identical over 8 bases. The V gene end was trimmed by 6 bases and the J gene end by 8 bases; junction bases not matched to a gene: 11. This CDR3 comprises 14 residues. From germline, CDR1 is MNHEY and CDR2 SVGAGI. This CDR3 is CASRRPGQVGGYTF. The CDR3 nucleotides read TGTGCCAGCAGAAGACCGGGACAGGTCGGGGGCTACACCTTC.

This chain uses TRBV5-1 with TRBJ1-2; possibly TRBD1 for D (6 bases). Germline V gene sequence: CDR1 SGHRS, CDR2 YFSETQ. The CDR3 runs 16 residues. V was shortened by 0 bases and J by 0 bases, with 12 bases between the two germline ends. The CDR3 spells CASSLGTGTSNYGYTF. CDR3 DNA sequence: TGCGCCAGCAGCTTGGGAACAGGGACCTCTAACTATGGCTACACCTTC.

The gene calls are TRBV30 and TRBJ1-5; D is uncertain. This CDR3 has 13 residues. V dropped 0 bases and J dropped 5 bases, with 8 bases sitting between them. Germline V CDR1 and CDR2: GTSNPN, SVGIG (reference sequence). The DNA for the CDR3 is TGTGCCTGGAGTGTGGGAGCCGATCAGCCCCAGCATTTT. Residues: CAWSVGADQPQHF.

This chain joins TRBV7-9 and TRBJ2-5, with TRBD1 as a possible D gene (6 bases). Between the trimmed V and J ends, which lost 5 bases and 4 bases, there was a span of 20 bases. The germline V gene has CDR1 SEHNR and CDR2 FQNEAQ (reference sequence). The CDR3 contains 16 residues. The DNA for the CDR3 is TGTGCCAGCAGCCCCCGTACGTTGGGGGCTGGAGAGACCCAGTACTTC. It yields the protein CASSPRTLGAGETQYF.

This chain connects TRBV7-8 to TRBJ2-7; D gene unclear. There are 13 residues in the CDR3. Germline assignment: CDR1 SGHVS and CDR2 FQNEAQ. Trimming removed 1 base from V and 4 bases from J, with 8 bases in between. Written as DNA, the CDR3 is TGTGCCAGCAGCTTAGGGGCCAATTACGAGCAGTACGTC. Residues: CASSLGANYEQYV.